This paragraph covers one T cell receptor (beta chain) sequence. This sample stems from a study of blood T cell repertoires in COVID-19. Study overall: T cells, B-cell-depleted T cells, or PBMCs provided the cDNA or gDNA that served as material.

Methods used by the authors: Amplification from reference gene primers served as the basis for estimated nucleated cell counts. Sequencing was performed with immunoSEQ multiplex PCR; in TCRdb, only in-frame clones are kept and a portion is missing. V, J and clone size derive from that table, while D and trimming were established from the DNA sequence. The data show 160,000 or so clones, with approximately 75% seen just once and roughly 11% held by the top ten. The specimen sequenced was peripheral blood. The sequence was collected from a human donor in a cohort sampled during active COVID-19.

The CDR3 protein is CASSLEVLAYGYTF. Written as DNA, the CDR3 is TGTGCCAGCAGTTTAGAGGTTTTGGCCTATGGCTACACCTTC. The V call is TRBV28, the J call TRBJ1-2, with D hard to call. Trimming stripped 2 bases from V and 4 bases from J, with 11 bases between. The germline CDR1 and CDR2 sequences are MDHEN and SYDVKM. This CDR3 has 14 amino acids.